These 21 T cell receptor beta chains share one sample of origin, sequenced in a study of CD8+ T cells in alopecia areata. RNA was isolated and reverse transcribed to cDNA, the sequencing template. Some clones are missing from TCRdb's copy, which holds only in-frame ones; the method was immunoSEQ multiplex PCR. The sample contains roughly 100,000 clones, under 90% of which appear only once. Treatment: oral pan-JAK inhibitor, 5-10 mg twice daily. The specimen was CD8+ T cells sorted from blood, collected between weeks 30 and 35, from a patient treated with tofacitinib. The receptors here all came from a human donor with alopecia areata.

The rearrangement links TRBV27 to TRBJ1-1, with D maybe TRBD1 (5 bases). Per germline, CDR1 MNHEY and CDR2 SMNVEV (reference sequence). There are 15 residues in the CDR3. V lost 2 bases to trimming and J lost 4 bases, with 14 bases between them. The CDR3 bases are TGTGCCAGCAGTTTAGGAGGTGTTGGGGGCACTGAAGCTTTCTTT. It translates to CASSLGGVGGTEAFF.

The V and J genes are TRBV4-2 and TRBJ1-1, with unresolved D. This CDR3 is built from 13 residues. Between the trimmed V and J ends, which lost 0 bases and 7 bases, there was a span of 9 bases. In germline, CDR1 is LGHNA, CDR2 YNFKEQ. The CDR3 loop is CASSQDGKDEAFF. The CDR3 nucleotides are TGTGCCAGCAGCCAAGATGGCAAGGATGAAGCTTTCTTT.

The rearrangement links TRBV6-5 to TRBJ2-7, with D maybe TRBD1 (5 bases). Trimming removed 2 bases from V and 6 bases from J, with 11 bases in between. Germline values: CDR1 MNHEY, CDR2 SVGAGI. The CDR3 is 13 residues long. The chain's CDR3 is CASSYGRGGEQYF. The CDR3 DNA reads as TGTGCCAGCAGTTACGGTAGGGGTGGCGAGCAGTACTTC.

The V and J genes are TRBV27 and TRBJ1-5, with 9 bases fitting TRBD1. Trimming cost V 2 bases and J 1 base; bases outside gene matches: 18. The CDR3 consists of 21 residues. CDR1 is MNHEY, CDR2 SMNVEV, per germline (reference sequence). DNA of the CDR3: TGTGCCAGCAGTTTAAGTCAAGGTGGGACAGGGACGTTTGCGAGCAATCAGCCCCAGCATTTT. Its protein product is CASSLSQGGTGTFASNQPQHF.

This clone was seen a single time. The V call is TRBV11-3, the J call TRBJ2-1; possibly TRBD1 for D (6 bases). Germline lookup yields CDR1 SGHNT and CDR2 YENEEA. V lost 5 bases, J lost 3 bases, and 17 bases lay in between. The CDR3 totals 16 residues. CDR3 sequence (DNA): TGTGCCAGCAGCCCCGAGGGGGTAGGAGTCTACAATGAGCAGTTCTTC. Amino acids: CASSPEGVGVYNEQFF.

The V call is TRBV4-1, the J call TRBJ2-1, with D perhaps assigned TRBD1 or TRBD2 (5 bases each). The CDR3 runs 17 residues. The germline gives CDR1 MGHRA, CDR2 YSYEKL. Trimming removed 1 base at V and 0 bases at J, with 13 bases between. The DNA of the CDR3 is TGCGCCAGCAGCCAAGGGCTCCGGGGCTTCTCCTACAATGAGCAGTTCTTC. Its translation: CASSQGLRGFSYNEQFF.

CDR3 DNA sequence: TGTGCCAGTTACAGGGTATTCTACGAGCAGTACTTC. Protein: CASYRVFYEQYF. The chain carries TRBV19 and TRBJ2-7; tentatively, D is TRBD1 (6 bases). Germline loops: CDR1 LNHDA, CDR2 SQIVND (reference sequence). The V end was cut by 8 bases, the J end by 3 bases, with 11 bases between. The CDR3 totals 12 residues.

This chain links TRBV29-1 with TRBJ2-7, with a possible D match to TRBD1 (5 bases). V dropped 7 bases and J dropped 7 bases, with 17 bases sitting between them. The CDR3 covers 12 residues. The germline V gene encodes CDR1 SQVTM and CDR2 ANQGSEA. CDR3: CSAESGQLEQYF. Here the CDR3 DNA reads TGCAGCGCCGAATCAGGACAACTTGAGCAGTACTTC.

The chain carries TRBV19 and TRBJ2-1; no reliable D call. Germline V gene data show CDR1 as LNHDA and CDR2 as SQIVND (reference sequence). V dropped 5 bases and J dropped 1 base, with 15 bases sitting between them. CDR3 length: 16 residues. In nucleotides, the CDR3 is TGTGCCAGTAGTTCGCTAGGGTTGGGGTCCTACAATGAGCAGTTCTTC. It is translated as CASSSLGLGSYNEQFF. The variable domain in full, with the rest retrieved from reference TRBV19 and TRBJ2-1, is DGGITQSPKYLFRKEGQNVTLSCEQNLNHDAMYWYRQDPGQGLRLIYYSQIVNDFQKGDIAEGYSVSREKKESFPLTVTSAQKNPTAFYLCASSSLGLGSYNEQFFGPGTRLTVL.

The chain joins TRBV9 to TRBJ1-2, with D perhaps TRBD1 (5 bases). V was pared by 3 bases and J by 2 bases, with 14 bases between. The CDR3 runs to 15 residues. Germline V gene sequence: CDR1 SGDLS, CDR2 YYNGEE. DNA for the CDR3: TGTGCCAGCAGCGGAAGCACAGGTCTAAACTATGGCTACACCTTC. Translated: CASSGSTGLNYGYTF.

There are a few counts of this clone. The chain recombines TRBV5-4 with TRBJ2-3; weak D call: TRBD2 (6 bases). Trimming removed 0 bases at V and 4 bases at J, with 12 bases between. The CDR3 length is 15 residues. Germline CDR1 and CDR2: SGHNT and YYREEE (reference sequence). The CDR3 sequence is CASSLAVAEADTQYF. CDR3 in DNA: TGTGCCAGCAGCTTGGCGGTAGCGGAGGCAGATACGCAGTATTTT.

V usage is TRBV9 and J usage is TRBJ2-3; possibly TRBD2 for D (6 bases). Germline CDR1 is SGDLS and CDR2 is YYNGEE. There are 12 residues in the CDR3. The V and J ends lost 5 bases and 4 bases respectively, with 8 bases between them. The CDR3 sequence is CASSGEADTQYF. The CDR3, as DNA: TGTGCCAGCAGTGGGGAGGCAGATACGCAGTATTTT.

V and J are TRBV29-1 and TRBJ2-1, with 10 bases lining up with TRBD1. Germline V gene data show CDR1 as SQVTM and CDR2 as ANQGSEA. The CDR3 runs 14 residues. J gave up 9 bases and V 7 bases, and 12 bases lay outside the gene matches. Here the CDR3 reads CSDRAGQGNGEQFF. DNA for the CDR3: TGCAGCGACAGAGCGGGACAGGGGAACGGTGAGCAGTTCTTC.

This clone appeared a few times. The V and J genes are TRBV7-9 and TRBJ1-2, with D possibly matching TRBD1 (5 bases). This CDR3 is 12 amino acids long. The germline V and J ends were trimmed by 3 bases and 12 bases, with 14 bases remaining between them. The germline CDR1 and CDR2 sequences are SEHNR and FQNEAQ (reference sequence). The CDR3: CASSFQGREDTF. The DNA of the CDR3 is TGTGCCAGCAGCTTCCAGGGCAGAGAGGACACCTTC.

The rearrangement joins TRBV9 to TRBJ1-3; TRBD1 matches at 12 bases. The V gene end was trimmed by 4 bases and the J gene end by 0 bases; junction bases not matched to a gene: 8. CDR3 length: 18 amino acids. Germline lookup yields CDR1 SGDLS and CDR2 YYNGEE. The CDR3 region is CASSRPGTGGFSGNTIYF. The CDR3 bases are TGTGCCAGCAGCAGACCCGGGACAGGGGGCTTCTCTGGAAACACCATATATTTT.

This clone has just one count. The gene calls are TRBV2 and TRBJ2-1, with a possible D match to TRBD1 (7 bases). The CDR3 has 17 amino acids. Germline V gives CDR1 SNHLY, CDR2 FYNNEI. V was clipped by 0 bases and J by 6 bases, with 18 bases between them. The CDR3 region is CASSEALGRTGGNEQFF. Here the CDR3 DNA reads TGTGCCAGCAGTGAAGCGTTGGGGAGGACAGGCGGCAATGAGCAGTTCTTC.

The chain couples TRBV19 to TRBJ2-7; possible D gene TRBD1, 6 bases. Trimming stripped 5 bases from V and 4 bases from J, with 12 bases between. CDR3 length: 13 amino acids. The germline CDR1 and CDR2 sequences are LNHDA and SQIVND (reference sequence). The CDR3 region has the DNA TGTGCCAGTAGTTCGGGACAAATTTACGAGCAGTACTTC. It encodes CASSSGQIYEQYF.

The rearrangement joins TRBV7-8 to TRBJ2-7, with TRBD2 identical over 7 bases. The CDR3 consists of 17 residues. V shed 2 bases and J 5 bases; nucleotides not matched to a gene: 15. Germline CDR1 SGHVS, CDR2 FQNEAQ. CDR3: CASSLLLAASLSDEQYF. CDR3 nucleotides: TGTGCCAGCAGCTTATTGCTAGCGGCATCCCTAAGCGACGAGCAGTACTTC.

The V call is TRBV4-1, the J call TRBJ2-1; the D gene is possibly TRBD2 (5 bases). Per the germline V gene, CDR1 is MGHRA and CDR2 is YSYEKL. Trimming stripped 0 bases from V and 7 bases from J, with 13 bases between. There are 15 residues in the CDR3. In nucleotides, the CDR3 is TGCGCCAGCAGCCAAGAAGTCGGGGAAAGGAATGAGCAGTTCTTC. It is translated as CASSQEVGERNEQFF.

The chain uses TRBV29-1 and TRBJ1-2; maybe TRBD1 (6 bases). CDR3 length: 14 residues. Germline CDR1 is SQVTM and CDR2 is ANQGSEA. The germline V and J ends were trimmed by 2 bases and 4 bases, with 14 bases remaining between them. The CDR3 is CSVEPLDSPYGYTF. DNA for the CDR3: TGCAGCGTTGAACCTTTGGACAGCCCCTATGGCTACACCTTC.

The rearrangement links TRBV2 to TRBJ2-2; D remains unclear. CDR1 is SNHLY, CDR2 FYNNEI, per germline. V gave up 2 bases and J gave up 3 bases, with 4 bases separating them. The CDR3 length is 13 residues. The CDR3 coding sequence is TGTGCCAGCAGTGAAAGATACACCGGGGAGCTGTTTTTT. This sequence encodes CASSERYTGELFF.